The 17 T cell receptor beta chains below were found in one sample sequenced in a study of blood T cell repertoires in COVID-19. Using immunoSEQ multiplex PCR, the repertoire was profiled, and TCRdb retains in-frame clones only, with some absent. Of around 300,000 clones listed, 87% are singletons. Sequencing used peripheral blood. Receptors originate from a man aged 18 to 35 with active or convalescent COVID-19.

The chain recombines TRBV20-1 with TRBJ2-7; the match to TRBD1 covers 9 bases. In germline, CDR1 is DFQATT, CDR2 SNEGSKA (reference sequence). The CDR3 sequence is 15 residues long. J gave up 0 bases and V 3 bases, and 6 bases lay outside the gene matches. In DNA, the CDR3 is TGCAGTGCTAGTCAAGGACAGGGGAACTCCTACGAGCAGTACTTC. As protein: CSASQGQGNSYEQYF.

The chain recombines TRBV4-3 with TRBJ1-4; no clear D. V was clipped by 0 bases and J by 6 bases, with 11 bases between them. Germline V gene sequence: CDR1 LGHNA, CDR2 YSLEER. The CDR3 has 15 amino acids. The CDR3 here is CASSQDPGRDEKLFF. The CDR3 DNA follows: TGCGCCAGCAGCCAAGATCCGGGGAGGGATGAAAAACTGTTTTTT.

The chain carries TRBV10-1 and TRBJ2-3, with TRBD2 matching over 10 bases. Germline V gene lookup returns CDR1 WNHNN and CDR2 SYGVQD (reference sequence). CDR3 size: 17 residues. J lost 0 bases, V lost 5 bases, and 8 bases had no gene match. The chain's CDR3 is CASSPTGTSASTDTQYF. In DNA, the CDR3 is TGCGCCAGCAGTCCCACAGGGACTAGCGCGAGCACAGATACGCAGTATTTT.

The CDR3 DNA sequence: TGTGCCACCAGCAGAGAGGGACTAGGGCCCGGGGAGCAGTACTTC. It codes for CATSREGLGPGEQYF. V gene TRBV15 combines with J gene TRBJ2-7; 8 bases align to TRBD2. The V gene end was trimmed by 0 bases and the J gene end by 7 bases; junction bases not matched to a gene: 8. Germline V CDR1 and CDR2: LNHNV, YYDKDF (reference sequence). The CDR3 loop spans 15 amino acids.

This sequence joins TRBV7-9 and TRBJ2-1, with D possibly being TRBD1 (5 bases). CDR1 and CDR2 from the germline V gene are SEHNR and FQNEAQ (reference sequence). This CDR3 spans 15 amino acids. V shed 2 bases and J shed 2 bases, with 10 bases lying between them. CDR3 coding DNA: TGTGCCAGCAGCTTATCGCAGGGCCCCTACAATGAGCAGTTCTTC. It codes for CASSLSQGPYNEQFF.

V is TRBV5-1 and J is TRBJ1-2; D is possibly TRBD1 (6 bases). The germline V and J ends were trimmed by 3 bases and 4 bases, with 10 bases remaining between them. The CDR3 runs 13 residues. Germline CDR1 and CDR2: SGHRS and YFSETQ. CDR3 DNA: TGCGCCAGCAGCTCGGCAGGGGTCTATGGCTACACCTTC. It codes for CASSSAGVYGYTF.

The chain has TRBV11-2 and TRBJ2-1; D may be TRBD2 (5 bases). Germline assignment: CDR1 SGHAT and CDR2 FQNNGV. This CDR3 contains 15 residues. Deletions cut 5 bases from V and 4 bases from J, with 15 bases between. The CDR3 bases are TGTGCCAGCAGCCTTCGGGGAGCAGGATACAATGAGCAGTTCTTC. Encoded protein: CASSLRGAGYNEQFF. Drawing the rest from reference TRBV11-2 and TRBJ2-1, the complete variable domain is EAGVAQSPRYKIIEKRQSVAFWCNPISGHATLYWYQQILGQGPKLLIQFQNNGVVDDSQLPKDRFSAERLKGVDSTLKIQPAKLEDSAVYLCASSLRGAGYNEQFFGPGTRLTVL.

Here the CDR3 DNA reads TGCGCCAGCAGCTTTGACCCGGGGGGCCAACAAGAGACCCAGTACTTC. It codes for CASSFDPGGQQETQYF. The V and J genes are TRBV5-1 and TRBJ2-5, with a weak D call TRBD2 (7 bases). The germline gives CDR1 SGHRS, CDR2 YFSETQ. The CDR3 is 16 residues long. The germline V and J ends were trimmed by 2 bases and 2 bases, with 16 bases remaining between them.

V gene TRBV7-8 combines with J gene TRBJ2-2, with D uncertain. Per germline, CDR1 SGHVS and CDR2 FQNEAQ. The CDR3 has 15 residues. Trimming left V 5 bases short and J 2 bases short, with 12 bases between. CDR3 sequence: CASSQPDLNTGELFF. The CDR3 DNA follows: TGTGCCAGCAGCCAGCCCGACTTAAACACCGGGGAGCTGTTTTTT. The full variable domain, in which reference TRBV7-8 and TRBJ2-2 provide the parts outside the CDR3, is GAGVSQSPRYKVAKRGQDVALRCDPISGHVSLFWYQQALGQGPEFLTYFQNEAQLDKSGLPSDRFFAERPEGSVSTLKIQRTQQEDSAVYLCASSQPDLNTGELFFGEGSRLTVL.

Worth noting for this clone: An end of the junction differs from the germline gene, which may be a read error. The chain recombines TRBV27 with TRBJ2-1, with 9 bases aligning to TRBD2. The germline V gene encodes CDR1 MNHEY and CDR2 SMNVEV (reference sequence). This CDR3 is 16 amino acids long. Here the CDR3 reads CARSLEAAGGRDEQFF. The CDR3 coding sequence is TGTGCCCGCAGTTTGGAGGCGGCGGGGGGGAGGGATGAGCAGTTCTTC.

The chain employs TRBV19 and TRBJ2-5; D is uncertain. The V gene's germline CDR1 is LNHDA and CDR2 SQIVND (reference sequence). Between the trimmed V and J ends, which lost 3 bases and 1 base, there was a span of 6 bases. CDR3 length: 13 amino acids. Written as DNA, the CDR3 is TGTGCCAGTAGTATCTGGCTCCAAGAGACCCAGTACTTC. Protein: CASSIWLQETQYF.

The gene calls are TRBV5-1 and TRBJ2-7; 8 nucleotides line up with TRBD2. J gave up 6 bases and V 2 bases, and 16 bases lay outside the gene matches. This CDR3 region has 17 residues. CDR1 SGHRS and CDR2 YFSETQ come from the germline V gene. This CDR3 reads CASSFLAGGGAYGEQYF. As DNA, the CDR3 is TGCGCCAGCAGCTTTTTGGCGGGAGGTGGCGCCTACGGCGAGCAGTACTTC.

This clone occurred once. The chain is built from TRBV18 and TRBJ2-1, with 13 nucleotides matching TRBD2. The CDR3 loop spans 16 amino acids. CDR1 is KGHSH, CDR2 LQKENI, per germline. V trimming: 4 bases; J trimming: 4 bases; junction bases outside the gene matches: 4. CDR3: CASSLATSGRYNEQFF. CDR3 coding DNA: TGTGCCAGCTCACTGGCGACTAGCGGGAGGTACAATGAGCAGTTCTTC.

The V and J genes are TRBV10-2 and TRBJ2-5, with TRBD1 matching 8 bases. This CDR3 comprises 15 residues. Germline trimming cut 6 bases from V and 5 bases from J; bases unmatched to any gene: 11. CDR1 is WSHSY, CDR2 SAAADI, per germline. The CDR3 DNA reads TGCGCCAGCAGAGACAGGGGTGGTACGGGGGAGACCCAGTACTTC. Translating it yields CASRDRGGTGETQYF.

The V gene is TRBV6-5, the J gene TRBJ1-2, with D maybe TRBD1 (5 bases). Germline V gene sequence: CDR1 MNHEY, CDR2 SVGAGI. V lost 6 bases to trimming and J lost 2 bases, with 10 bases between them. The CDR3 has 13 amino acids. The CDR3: CASRLTENYGYTF. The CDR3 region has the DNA TGTGCCAGCAGATTGACAGAAAACTATGGCTACACCTTC.

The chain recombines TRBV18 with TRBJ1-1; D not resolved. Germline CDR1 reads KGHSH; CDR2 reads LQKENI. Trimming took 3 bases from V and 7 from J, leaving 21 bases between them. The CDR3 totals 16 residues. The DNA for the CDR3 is TGTGCCAGCTCACCCCCGTCAAGCCCGGGGAGCGGTGAAGCTTTCTTT. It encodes CASSPPSSPGSGEAFF.

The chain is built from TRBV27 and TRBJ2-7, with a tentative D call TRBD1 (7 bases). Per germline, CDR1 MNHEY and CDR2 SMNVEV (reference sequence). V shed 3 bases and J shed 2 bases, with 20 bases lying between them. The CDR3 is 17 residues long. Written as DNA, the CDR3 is TGTGCCAGCAGTTTCCTCCTTCCAGGGGGAGGCCCCTACGAGCAGTACTTC. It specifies CASSFLLPGGGPYEQYF.